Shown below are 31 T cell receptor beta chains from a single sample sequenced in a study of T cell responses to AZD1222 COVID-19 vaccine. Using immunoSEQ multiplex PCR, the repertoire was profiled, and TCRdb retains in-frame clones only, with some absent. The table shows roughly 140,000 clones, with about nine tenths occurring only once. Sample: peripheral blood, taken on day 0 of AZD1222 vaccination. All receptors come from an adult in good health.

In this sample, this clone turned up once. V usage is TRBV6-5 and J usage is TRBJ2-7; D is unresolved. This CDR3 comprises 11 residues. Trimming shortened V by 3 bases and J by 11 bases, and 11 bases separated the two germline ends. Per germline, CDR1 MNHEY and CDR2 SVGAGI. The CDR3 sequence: CASSYVGTEYF. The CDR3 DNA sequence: TGTGCCAGCAGTTATGTAGGCACCGAGTACTTC.

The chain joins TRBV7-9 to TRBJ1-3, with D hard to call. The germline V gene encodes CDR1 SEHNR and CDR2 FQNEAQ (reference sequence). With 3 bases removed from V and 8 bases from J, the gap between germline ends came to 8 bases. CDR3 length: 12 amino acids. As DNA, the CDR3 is TGTGCCAGCAGCTTTCACGGGGACACCATATATTTT. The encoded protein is CASSFHGDTIYF.

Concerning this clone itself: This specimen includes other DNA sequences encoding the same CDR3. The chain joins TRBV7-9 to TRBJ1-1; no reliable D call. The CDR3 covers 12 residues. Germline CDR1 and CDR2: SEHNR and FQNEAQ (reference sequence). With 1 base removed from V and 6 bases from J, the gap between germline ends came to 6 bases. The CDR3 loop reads CASSLEGAEAFF. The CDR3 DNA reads TGTGCCAGCAGCTTAGAGGGCGCTGAAGCTTTCTTT.

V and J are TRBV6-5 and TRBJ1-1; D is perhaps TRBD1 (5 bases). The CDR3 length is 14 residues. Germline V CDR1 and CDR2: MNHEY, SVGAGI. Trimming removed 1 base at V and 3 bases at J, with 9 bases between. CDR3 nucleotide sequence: TGTGCCAGCAGTTACTTGGGGGGGTACACTGAAGCTTTCTTT. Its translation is CASSYLGGYTEAFF.

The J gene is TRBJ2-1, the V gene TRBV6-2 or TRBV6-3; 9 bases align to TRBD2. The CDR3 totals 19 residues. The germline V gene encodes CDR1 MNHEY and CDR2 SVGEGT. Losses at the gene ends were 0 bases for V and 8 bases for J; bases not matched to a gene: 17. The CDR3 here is CASSYSGSAGGPMGDEQFF. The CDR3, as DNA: TGTGCCAGCAGTTACTCGGGGAGTGCGGGAGGGCCGATGGGCGATGAGCAGTTCTTC.

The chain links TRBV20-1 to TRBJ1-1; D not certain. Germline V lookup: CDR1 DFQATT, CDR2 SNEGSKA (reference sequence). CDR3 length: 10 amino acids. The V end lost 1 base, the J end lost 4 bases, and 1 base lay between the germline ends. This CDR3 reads CSARGTEAFF. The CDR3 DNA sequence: TGCAGTGCTAGAGGCACTGAAGCTTTCTTT.

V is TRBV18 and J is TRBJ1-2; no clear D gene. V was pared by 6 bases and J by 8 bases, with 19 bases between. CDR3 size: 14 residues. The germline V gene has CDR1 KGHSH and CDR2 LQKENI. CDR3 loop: CASSGALEAGGYTF. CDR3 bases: TGTGCCAGCTCTGGCGCCCTCGAGGCGGGAGGCTACACCTTC.

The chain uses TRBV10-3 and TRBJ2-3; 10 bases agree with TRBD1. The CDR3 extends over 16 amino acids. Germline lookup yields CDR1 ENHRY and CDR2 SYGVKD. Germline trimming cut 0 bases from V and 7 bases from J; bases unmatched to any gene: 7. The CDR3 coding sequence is TGTGCCATCAGTGAGTCGGGGGGACAGGGGAGCTATACGCAGTATTTT. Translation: CAISESGGQGSYTQYF.

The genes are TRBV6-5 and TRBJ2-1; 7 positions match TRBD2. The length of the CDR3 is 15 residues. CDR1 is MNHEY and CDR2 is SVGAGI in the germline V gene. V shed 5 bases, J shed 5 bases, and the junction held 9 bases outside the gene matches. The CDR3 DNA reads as TGTGCCAGCAGTAACGGCCGGACTAGAAACAATGAGCAGTTCTTC. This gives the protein CASSNGRTRNNEQFF.

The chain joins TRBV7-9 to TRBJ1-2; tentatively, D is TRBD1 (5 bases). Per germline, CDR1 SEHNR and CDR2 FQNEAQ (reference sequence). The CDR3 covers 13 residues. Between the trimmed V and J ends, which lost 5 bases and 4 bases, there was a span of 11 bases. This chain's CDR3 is CASSPSGAYGYTF. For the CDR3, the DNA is TGTGCCAGCAGCCCCTCCGGGGCCTATGGCTACACCTTC.

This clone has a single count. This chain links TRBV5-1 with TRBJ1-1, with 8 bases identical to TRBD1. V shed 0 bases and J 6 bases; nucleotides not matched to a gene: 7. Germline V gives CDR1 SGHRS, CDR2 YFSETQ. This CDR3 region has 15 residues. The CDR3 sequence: CASSLGRGQIAEAFF. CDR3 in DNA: TGCGCCAGCAGCTTGGGCAGGGGGCAGATCGCTGAAGCTTTCTTT.

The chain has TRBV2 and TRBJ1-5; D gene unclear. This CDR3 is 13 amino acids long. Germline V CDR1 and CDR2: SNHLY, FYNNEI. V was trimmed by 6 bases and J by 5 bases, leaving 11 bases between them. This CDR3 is CASSGTIDQPQHF. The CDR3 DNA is TGTGCCAGCAGCGGAACGATTGATCAGCCCCAGCATTTT.

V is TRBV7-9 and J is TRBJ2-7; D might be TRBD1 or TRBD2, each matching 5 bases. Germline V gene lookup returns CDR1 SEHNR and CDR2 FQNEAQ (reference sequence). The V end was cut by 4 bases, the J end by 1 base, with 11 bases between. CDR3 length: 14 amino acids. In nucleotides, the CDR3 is TGTGCCAGCAGCTCGAATGGGGGATCCTACGAGCAGTACTTC. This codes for CASSSNGGSYEQYF.

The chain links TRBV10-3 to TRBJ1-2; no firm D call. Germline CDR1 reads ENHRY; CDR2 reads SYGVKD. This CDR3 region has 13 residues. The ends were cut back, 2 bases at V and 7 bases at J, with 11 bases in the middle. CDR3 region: CAISENTSAGYTF. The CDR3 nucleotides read TGTGCCATCAGTGAGAACACCTCCGCTGGCTACACCTTC.

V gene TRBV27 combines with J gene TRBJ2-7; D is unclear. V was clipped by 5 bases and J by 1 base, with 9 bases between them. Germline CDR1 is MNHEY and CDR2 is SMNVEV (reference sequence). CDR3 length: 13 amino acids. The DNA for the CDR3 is TGTGCCAGCAGTCCCCGGTGGTCCTACGAGCAGTACTTC. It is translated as CASSPRWSYEQYF.

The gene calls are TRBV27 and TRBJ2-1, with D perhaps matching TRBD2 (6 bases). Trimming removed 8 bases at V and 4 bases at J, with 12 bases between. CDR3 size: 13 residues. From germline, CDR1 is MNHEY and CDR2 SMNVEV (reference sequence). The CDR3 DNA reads TGTGCCAGCGGCAGGGACTGGTACAATGAGCAGTTCTTC. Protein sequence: CASGRDWYNEQFF.

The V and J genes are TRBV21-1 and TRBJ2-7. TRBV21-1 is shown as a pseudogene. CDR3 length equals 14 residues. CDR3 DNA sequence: TGTGCCGATAGAGAGGGGTCACAGAGGTACGAGCAGTACTTC. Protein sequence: CADREGSQRYEQYF.

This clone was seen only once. The CDR3: CASSYQTGPNEKLFF. CDR3 nucleotides: TGTGCCAGCAGTTACCAGACAGGGCCTAATGAAAAACTGTTTTTT. The chain carries TRBV6-5 and TRBJ1-4; 7 positions match TRBD1. J gave up 3 bases and V 2 bases, and 3 bases lay outside the gene matches. The germline gives CDR1 MNHEY, CDR2 SVGAGI. The CDR3 has 15 amino acids.

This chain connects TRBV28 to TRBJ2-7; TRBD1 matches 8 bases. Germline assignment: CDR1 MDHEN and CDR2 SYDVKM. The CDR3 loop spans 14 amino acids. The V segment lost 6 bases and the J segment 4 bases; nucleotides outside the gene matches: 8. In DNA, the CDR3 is TGTGCCAGCAGCCCAACCGGGACAGGTTACGAGCAGTACTTC. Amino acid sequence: CASSPTGTGYEQYF.

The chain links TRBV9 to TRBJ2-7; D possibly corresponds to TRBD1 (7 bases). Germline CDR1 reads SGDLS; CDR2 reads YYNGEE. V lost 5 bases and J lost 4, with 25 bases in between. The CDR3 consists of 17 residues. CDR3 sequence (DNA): TGTGCCAGCAGACTGCAGAATTTCCGGGACAGCGGGTACGAGCAGTACTTC. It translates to CASRLQNFRDSGYEQYF.

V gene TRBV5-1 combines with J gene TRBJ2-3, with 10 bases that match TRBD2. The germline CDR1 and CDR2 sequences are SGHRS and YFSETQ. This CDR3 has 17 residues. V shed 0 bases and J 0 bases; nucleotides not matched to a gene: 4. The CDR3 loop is CASSLGSGRTSTDTQYF. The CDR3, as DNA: TGCGCCAGCAGCTTGGGTAGCGGGAGGACCAGCACAGATACGCAGTATTTT.

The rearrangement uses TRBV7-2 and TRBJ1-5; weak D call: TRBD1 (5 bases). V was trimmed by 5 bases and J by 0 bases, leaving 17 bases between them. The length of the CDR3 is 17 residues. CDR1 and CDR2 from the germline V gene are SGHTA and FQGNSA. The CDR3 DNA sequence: TGTGCCAGCAGCCTCACGGGGCAGCGTTTTAGCAATCAGCCCCAGCATTTT. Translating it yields CASSLTGQRFSNQPQHF.

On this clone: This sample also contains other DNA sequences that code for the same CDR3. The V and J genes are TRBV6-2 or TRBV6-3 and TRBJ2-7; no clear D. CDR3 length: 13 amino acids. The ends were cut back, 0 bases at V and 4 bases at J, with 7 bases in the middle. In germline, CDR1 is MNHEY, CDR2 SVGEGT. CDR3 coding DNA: TGTGCCAGCAGTTACTCTAGAGTTTACGAGCAGTACTTC. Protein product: CASSYSRVYEQYF.

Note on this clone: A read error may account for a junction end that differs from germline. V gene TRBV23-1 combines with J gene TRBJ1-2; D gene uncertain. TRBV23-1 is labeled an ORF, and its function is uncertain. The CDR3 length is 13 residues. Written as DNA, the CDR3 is TGCGCCAGCAGTATTGTTACTAAATATGGCTACACCTTC. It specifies CASSIVTKYGYTF.

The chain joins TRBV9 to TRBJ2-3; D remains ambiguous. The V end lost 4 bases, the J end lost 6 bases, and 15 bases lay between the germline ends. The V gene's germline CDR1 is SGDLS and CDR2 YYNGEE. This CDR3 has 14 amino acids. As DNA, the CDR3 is TGTGCCAGCAGCCCACGTAATGGAAGGGATACGCAGTATTTT. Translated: CASSPRNGRDTQYF.

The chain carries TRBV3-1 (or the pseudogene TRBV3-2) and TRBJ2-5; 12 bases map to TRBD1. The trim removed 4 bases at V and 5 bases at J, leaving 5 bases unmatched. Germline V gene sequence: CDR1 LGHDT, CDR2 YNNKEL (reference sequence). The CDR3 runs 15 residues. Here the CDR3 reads CASSPGTGGSETQYF. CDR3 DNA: TGTGCCAGCAGCCCCGGGACAGGGGGCTCTGAGACCCAGTACTTC.

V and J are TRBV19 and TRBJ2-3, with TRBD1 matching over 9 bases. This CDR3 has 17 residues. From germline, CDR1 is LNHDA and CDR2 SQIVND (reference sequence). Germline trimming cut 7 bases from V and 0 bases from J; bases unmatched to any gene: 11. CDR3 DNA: TGTGCCAGTAATACATTAGGACAGGGGACTAGCACAGATACGCAGTATTTT. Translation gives CASNTLGQGTSTDTQYF.

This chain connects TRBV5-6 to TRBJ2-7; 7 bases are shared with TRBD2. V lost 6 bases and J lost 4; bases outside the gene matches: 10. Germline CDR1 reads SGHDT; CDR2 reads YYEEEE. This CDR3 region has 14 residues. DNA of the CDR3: TGTGCCAGCACCCCCTCGACTAGCTGGTACGAGCAGTACTTC. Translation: CASTPSTSWYEQYF.

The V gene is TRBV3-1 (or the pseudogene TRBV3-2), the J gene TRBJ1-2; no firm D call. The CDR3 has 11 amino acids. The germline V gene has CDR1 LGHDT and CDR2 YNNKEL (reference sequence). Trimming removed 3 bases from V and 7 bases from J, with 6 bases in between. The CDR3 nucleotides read TGTGCCAGCAGCCACAGTGGTGGCTACACCTTC. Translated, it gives CASSHSGGYTF.

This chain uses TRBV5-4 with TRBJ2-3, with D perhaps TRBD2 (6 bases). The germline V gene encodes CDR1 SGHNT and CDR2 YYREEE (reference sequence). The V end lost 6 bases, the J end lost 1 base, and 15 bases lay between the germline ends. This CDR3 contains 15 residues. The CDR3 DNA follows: TGTGCCAGCACCCTGAGGACTACCCGCACAGATACGCAGTATTTT. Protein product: CASTLRTTRTDTQYF. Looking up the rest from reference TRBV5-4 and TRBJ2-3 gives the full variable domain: ETGVTQSPTHLIKTRGQQVTLRCSSQSGHNTVSWYQQALGQGPQFIFQYYREEENGRGNFPPRFSGLQFPNYSSELNVNALELDDSALYLCASTLRTTRTDTQYFGPGTRLTVL.

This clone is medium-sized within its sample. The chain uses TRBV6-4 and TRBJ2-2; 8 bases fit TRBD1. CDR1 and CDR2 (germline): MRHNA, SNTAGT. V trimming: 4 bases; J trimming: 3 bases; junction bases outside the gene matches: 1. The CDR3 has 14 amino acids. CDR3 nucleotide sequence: TGTGCCAGCAGTGGGGGACAGGACACCGGGGAGCTGTTTTTT. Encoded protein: CASSGGQDTGELFF.